The rows below give T cell receptor beta chains drawn from one sample of a study of T-cell memory formation after mild COVID-19. TCRdb analysed the 5' RACE reads with MiXCR anew, one entry per CDR3 protein. The repertoire holds a few hundred thousand distinct CDR3 sequences, approximately 16% seen once, with about 22% in the top ten. Sequenced: PBMCs or a T cell subset sorted from them (not recorded which). All receptors derive from a man in his late teens or twenties who had mild COVID-19 (a few samples of this study predate the infection). Cell type and time point are not known. Each CDR3 is given with its conserved first and last residue. Each record gives: V gene, D gene, J gene, clone size, CDR3 DNA, CDR3 protein. A D gene is named only where the DNA matches it firmly. Clone size appears in some rows only: once, few, many, or a class for an expanded clone.

V gene: TRBV6-5
D gene: TRBD1
J gene: TRBJ1-1
clone size: NA
CDR3 DNA: TGTGCCAGCAGTTCCCAGGGGGCGCAGACTGAAGCTTTCTTT
CDR3 protein: CASSSQGAQTEAFF

V gene: TRBV12-3/TRBV12-4
D gene: TRBD1
J gene: TRBJ2-1
clone size: few
CDR3 DNA: TGTGCCAGCAGGGGGACAGGGTCTGAGCAGTTCTTC
CDR3 protein: CASRGTGSEQFF

V gene: TRBV4-3
D gene: NA
J gene: TRBJ2-1
clone size: few
CDR3 DNA: TGCGCCAGCAGCCAAGATCCCTCGGGTCCCCCTACATGGGAGTTCTTC
CDR3 protein: CASSQDPSGPPTWEFF

V gene: TRBV6-7
D gene: NA
J gene: TRBJ2-7
clone size: few
CDR3 DNA: TGTGCCAGCAGTTACTCGATCCCGGGGGACGAGCAGTACTTC
CDR3 protein: CASSYSIPGDEQYF

V gene: TRBV7-9
D gene: NA
J gene: TRBJ1-5
clone size: NA
CDR3 DNA: TGTGCCAGCAGCTTCGTGCTTCAGCCCCAGCATTTT
CDR3 protein: CASSFVLQPQHF

V gene: TRBV7-7
D gene: TRBD1
J gene: TRBJ1-1
clone size: many
CDR3 DNA: TGTGCCAGCAGCTCGGACAGGGGGCAGAAAACCCCTGAAGCTTTCTTT
CDR3 protein: CASSSDRGQKTPEAFF

V gene: TRBV19
D gene: NA
J gene: TRBJ1-2
clone size: NA
CDR3 DNA: TGTGCCAGTATTCCAGAGAGAGACGCTAACTATGGCTACACCTTC
CDR3 protein: CASIPERDANYGYTF

V gene: TRBV5-1
D gene: TRBD1
J gene: TRBJ2-1
clone size: NA
CDR3 DNA: TGCGCCAGCAGCTCCCCAGGGGGCGTCGGAAATAGTGAGCAGTTCTTC
CDR3 protein: CASSSPGGVGNSEQFF

V gene: TRBV6-5
D gene: TRBD2
J gene: TRBJ2-2
clone size: many
CDR3 DNA: TGTGCCAGCAGAGGCGGACTAGCGGGGGGGCCGTATATGGCCGGGGAGCTGTTTTTT
CDR3 protein: CASRGGLAGGPYMAGELFF

V gene: TRBV18
D gene: NA
J gene: TRBJ2-3
clone size: few
CDR3 DNA: TGTGCCAGCCTAAACACAGATACGCAGTATTTT
CDR3 protein: CASLNTDTQYF

V gene: TRBV5-8
D gene: NA
J gene: TRBJ2-2
clone size: NA
CDR3 DNA: TGTGCCAGCAGCTCAAGAACCGACCTGGGGTCGACCGGGGAGCTGTTTTTT
CDR3 protein: CASSSRTDLGSTGELFF

V gene: TRBV5-1
D gene: NA
J gene: TRBJ1-5
clone size: once
CDR3 DNA: TGCGCCAGCATGGGGACTCCTTGCAATCAGCCCCAGCATTTT
CDR3 protein: CASMGTPCNQPQHF

V gene: TRBV7-9
D gene: TRBD1
J gene: TRBJ1-2
clone size: NA
CDR3 DNA: TGTGCCAGCAGAACAGGGGATGACTATGGCTACACCTTC
CDR3 protein: CASRTGDDYGYTF

V gene: TRBV7-3
D gene: NA
J gene: TRBJ1-2
clone size: few
CDR3 DNA: TGTGCCAGCAGCCCCGGGGGTGGAGGTGGCTACACCTTC
CDR3 protein: CASSPGGGGGYTF

V gene: TRBV7-9
D gene: NA
J gene: TRBJ2-1
clone size: NA
CDR3 DNA: TGTGCCAGCAGCTTGAGGGTCGGGGGATCCTACAATGAGCAGTTCTTC
CDR3 protein: CASSLRVGGSYNEQFF

V gene: TRBV2
D gene: NA
J gene: TRBJ2-6
clone size: NA
CDR3 DNA: TGTGCCAGCAGTTGGGACACCTCCTCTGGGGCCAACGTCCTGACTTTC
CDR3 protein: CASSWDTSSGANVLTF

V gene: TRBV10-3
D gene: TRBD1
J gene: TRBJ1-1
clone size: NA
CDR3 DNA: TGTGCCATAGGGACAGGGGGTACTGAAGCTTTCTTT
CDR3 protein: CAIGTGGTEAFF

V gene: TRBV6-5
D gene: NA
J gene: TRBJ1-5
clone size: many
CDR3 DNA: TGTGCCAGCAGTTACAGAGGAAATAATCAGCCCCAGCATTTT
CDR3 protein: CASSYRGNNQPQHF

V gene: TRBV14
D gene: NA
J gene: TRBJ2-7
clone size: few
CDR3 DNA: TGTGCCAGCAGGCCGGGCACGTCCTACGAGCAGTACTTC
CDR3 protein: CASRPGTSYEQYF

V gene: TRBV25-1
D gene: TRBD2
J gene: TRBJ2-1
clone size: NA
CDR3 DNA: TGTGCCAGCAGTAAGCGGGGGGGCTCCTACAATGAGCAGTTCTTC
CDR3 protein: CASSKRGGSYNEQFF

V gene: TRBV6-5
D gene: NA
J gene: TRBJ1-3
clone size: few
CDR3 DNA: TGTGCCAGCAGTTACAGTCTTTGGTCCGACTCTGGAAACACCATATATTTT
CDR3 protein: CASSYSLWSDSGNTIYF

V gene: TRBV7-8
D gene: TRBD2
J gene: TRBJ2-5
clone size: many
CDR3 DNA: TGTGCCAGCAGCACTCGGACTAGCGGAGAGACCCAGTACTTC
CDR3 protein: CASSTRTSGETQYF

V gene: TRBV7-2
D gene: NA
J gene: TRBJ2-5
clone size: NA
CDR3 DNA: TGTGCCAGCAGCTTAGGGAAGACTTACAGAACGTCCCTCCAAGAGACCCAGTACTTC
CDR3 protein: CASSLGKTYRTSLQETQYF

V gene: TRBV28
D gene: TRBD2
J gene: TRBJ2-5
clone size: few
CDR3 DNA: TGTGCCAGCAGTTTTCTACGGGGGGGCCCCCAAGAGACCCAGTACTTC
CDR3 protein: CASSFLRGGPQETQYF

V gene: TRBV18
D gene: NA
J gene: TRBJ1-1
clone size: NA
CDR3 DNA: TGTGCCAGCTCACCACCGGTGGGCACTGAAGCTTTCTTT
CDR3 protein: CASSPPVGTEAFF

V gene: TRBV3-1
D gene: NA
J gene: TRBJ1-5
clone size: once
CDR3 DNA: TGTGCCAGCAGCCATTGGGGGGATCAGCCCCAGCATTTT
CDR3 protein: CASSHWGDQPQHF

V gene: TRBV14
D gene: NA
J gene: TRBJ2-1
clone size: few
CDR3 DNA: TGTGCCAGCAGCCAAGAAGGCCAGGGTCGCTTGGGCTACGATGAGCAGTTCTTC
CDR3 protein: CASSQEGQGRLGYDEQFF

V gene: TRBV6-5
D gene: NA
J gene: TRBJ1-1
clone size: few
CDR3 DNA: TGTGCCAGCAGTTACGCTGGACACCGGAACACTGAAGCTTTCTTT
CDR3 protein: CASSYAGHRNTEAFF

V gene: TRBV7-2
D gene: TRBD2
J gene: TRBJ2-1
clone size: NA
CDR3 DNA: TGTGCCAGCTCCTACATATGGGGGGGTGAGCAGTTCTTC
CDR3 protein: CASSYIWGGEQFF

V gene: TRBV12-3/TRBV12-4
D gene: TRBD1
J gene: TRBJ2-5
clone size: few
CDR3 DNA: TGTGCCAGCAGACAGGGGATGAAAGAGACCCAGTACTTC
CDR3 protein: CASRQGMKETQYF

V gene: TRBV4-1
D gene: TRBD1
J gene: TRBJ2-3
clone size: few
CDR3 DNA: TGCGCCAGCAGCCAGGAACAGGGGGATACGCAGTATTTT
CDR3 protein: CASSQEQGDTQYF

V gene: TRBV18
D gene: NA
J gene: TRBJ2-7
clone size: NA
CDR3 DNA: TGTGCCAGCTCACCCTCTGGATTTCACGAGCAGTACTTC
CDR3 protein: CASSPSGFHEQYF

V gene: TRBV29-1
D gene: NA
J gene: TRBJ2-2
clone size: few
CDR3 DNA: TGCAGCGTTTGTTTGGCGAACACCGGGGAGCTGTTTTTT
CDR3 protein: CSVCLANTGELFF

V gene: TRBV3-1
D gene: NA
J gene: TRBJ2-1
clone size: NA
CDR3 DNA: TGTGCCAGCAGCCAAGACGTTAGGAATGAGCAGTTCTTC
CDR3 protein: CASSQDVRNEQFF

V gene: TRBV7-2
D gene: NA
J gene: TRBJ1-3
clone size: NA
CDR3 DNA: TGTGCCAGCAGCTTACAGGGAACAACCTCTGGAAACACCATATATTTT
CDR3 protein: CASSLQGTTSGNTIYF

V gene: TRBV7-9
D gene: TRBD1
J gene: TRBJ1-3
clone size: NA
CDR3 DNA: TGTGCCAGCAGAGCAACAGGGGTTGGAAACACCATATATTTT
CDR3 protein: CASRATGVGNTIYF

V gene: TRBV7-9
D gene: NA
J gene: TRBJ1-4
clone size: NA
CDR3 DNA: TGTGCCAGCAGCTTAGCCGGGACCATAAACCTGTTTTTT
CDR3 protein: CASSLAGTINLFF

V gene: TRBV4-1
D gene: NA
J gene: TRBJ1-5
clone size: few
CDR3 DNA: TGCGCCAGCAGCCAAGGCCCGGGATCGCCCGGGGGACCCCAGCATTTT
CDR3 protein: CASSQGPGSPGGPQHF

V gene: TRBV25-1
D gene: NA
J gene: TRBJ2-3
clone size: few
CDR3 DNA: TGTGCCAGCAGTGAATGGGAGGGCACAGATACGCAGTATTTT
CDR3 protein: CASSEWEGTDTQYF

V gene: TRBV7-9
D gene: TRBD2
J gene: TRBJ2-3
clone size: NA
CDR3 DNA: TGTGCCAGCAGCCCCCTTAGTAGCGGGGGTTTAGATACGCAGTATTTT
CDR3 protein: CASSPLSSGGLDTQYF

V gene: TRBV7-2
D gene: NA
J gene: TRBJ2-3
clone size: many
CDR3 DNA: TGTGCCAGCAGCTTGGGTCTACGTAGCACAGATACGCAGTATTTT
CDR3 protein: CASSLGLRSTDTQYF

V gene: TRBV28
D gene: NA
J gene: TRBJ1-5
clone size: NA
CDR3 DNA: TGTGCCAGCAGCGACCCAAGGGGCGATCAGCCCCAGCATTTT
CDR3 protein: CASSDPRGDQPQHF

V gene: TRBV20-1
D gene: NA
J gene: TRBJ1-1
clone size: NA
CDR3 DNA: TGCAGTGCTAGAGCTCCAACAGGGCGAGCTTTCTTT
CDR3 protein: CSARAPTGRAFF

V gene: TRBV6-2/TRBV6-3
D gene: NA
J gene: TRBJ2-3
clone size: many
CDR3 DNA: TGTGCCAGCAGTTATATCCACGATACGCAGTATTTT
CDR3 protein: CASSYIHDTQYF

V gene: TRBV24-1
D gene: TRBD1
J gene: TRBJ1-2
clone size: NA
CDR3 DNA: TGTGCCACCAGTGGGACAGGGTACCGCTACACCTTC
CDR3 protein: CATSGTGYRYTF

V gene: TRBV6-5
D gene: TRBD1
J gene: TRBJ1-3
clone size: NA
CDR3 DNA: TGTGCCAGCAGTTACGGACAGGGGACGGCTTATGGAAACACCATATATTTT
CDR3 protein: CASSYGQGTAYGNTIYF